This T cell receptor (beta chain) was profiled in a study of blood T cell repertoires in COVID-19. As for the study in general: Specimens from acute and convalescent COVID-19 originated in the United States, Italy and Spain. Sample material is recorded as cDNA or gDNA derived from T cells, B-cell-depleted T cells, or PBMCs.

Germline CDR1 is LNHNV and CDR2 is YYDKDF (reference sequence). Trimming shortened V by 1 base and J by 8 bases, and 14 bases separated the two germline ends. The CDR3 sequence is 14 residues long. Original analysis: Reference gene primer amplification yielded estimated nucleated cell counts. The method was immunoSEQ multiplex PCR; TCRdb's version includes in-frame clones alone and lacks a portion of them. D and trimming were read from the DNA, whereas the V and J calls and clone size are those reported in that table. In the table there are over 150,000 clones, around 89% of which are singletons. Sequenced sample: peripheral blood. This clonotype originated in a man between 50 and 59 years old who had recovered from COVID-19. The chain couples TRBV15 to TRBJ1-2; D is possibly TRBD1 (6 bases). The CDR3 region has the DNA TGTGCCACCAGCAGAGCCGTCCAGGGGTACGGCTACACCTTC. This gives the protein CATSRAVQGYGYTF.